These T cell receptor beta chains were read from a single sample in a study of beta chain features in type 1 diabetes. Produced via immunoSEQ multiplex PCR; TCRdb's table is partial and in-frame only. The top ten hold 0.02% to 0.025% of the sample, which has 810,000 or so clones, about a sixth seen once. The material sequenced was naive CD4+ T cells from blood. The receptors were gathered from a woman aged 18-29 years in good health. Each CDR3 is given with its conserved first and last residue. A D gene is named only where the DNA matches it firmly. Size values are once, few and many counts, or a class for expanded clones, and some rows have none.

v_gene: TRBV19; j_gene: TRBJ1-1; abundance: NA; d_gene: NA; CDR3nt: TGTGCCAGCGGACGGGGGGGCTCGAACACTGAAGCTTTCTTT; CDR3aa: CASGRGGSNTEAFF
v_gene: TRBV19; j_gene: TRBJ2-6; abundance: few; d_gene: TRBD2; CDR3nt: TGTGCCAGTAGGGGACTAGCGGGAGCTGGGGCCAACGTCCTGACTTTC; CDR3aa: CASRGLAGAGANVLTF
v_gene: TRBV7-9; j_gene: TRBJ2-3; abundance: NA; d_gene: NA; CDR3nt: TGTGCCAGCACCCCTCGTGGCGCTAGCACAGATACGCAGTATTTT; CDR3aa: CASTPRGASTDTQYF
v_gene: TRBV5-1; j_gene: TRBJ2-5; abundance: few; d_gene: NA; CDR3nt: TGCGCCAGCTCCCACCAAGAGACCCAGTACTTC; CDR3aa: CASSHQETQYF
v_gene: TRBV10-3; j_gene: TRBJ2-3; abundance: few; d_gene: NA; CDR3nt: TGTGCCATCAGTGAGAACGAGCGGATCACAGATACGCAGTATTTT; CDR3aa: CAISENERITDTQYF
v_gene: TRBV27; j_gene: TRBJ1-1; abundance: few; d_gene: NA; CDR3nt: TGTGCCAGCAGTTTATCACCGACGGGGCTGGGAGAAGCTTTCTTT; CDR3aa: CASSLSPTGLGEAFF
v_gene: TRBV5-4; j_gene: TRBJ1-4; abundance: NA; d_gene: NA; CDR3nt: TGTGCCAGCAGCGGGGCAGGGAATACGGCACGGGAAAAACTGTTTTTT; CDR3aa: CASSGAGNTAREKLFF
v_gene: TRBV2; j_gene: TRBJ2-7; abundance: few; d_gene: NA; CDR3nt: TGTGCCAGCAGTGGGCTTGAGGCGTCCTACGAGCAGTACTTC; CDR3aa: CASSGLEASYEQYF
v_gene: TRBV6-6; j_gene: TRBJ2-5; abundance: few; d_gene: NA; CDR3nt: TGTGCCAGCGGGCGAGGCGGACAGGAGACCCAGTACTTC; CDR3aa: CASGRGGQETQYF
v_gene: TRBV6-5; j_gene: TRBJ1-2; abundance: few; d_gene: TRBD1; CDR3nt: TGTGCCAGCAGAACAGGGGGGTTTAACTATGGCTACACCTTC; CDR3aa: CASRTGGFNYGYTF
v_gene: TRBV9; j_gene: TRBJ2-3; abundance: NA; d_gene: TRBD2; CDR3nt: TGTGCCAGCAGCACCCCTAGCCCCCTGCGGGAGCCAGATACGCAGTATTTT; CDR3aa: CASSTPSPLREPDTQYF
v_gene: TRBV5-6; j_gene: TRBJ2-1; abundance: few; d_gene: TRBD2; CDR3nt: TGTGCCAGCAGCCCCGGGCCTAGCGGGAGTCGTGAGCAGTTCTTC; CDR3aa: CASSPGPSGSREQFF
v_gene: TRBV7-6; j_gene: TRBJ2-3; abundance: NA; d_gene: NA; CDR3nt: TGTGCCAGCAGCTCCGGGGCTGGGGATACGCAGTATTTT; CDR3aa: CASSSGAGDTQYF
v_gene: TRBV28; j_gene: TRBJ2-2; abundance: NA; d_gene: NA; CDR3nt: TGTGCCAGCAGCATGGGGAATACCGGGGAGCTGTTTTTT; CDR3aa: CASSMGNTGELFF
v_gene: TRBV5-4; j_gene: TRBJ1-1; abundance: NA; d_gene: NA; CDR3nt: TGTGCCAGCAGCTTGTCCGTGAACACTGAAGCTTTCTTT; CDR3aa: CASSLSVNTEAFF
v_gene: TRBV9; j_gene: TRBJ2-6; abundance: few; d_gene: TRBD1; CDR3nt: TGTGCCAGCAGCCACCACCCGGTAGGGACAGGGGGATCTGGGGCCAACGTCCTGACTTTC; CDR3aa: CASSHHPVGTGGSGANVLTF
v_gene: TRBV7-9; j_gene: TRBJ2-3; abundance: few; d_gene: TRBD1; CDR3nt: TGTGCCAGCAGCCGTGGACAGGGGACAGATACGCAGTATTTT; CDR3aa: CASSRGQGTDTQYF
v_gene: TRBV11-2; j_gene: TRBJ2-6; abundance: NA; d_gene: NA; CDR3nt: TGTGCCAGCAGCTTCAGGGGGAGGTCTGGGGCCAACGTCCTGACTTTC; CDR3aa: CASSFRGRSGANVLTF
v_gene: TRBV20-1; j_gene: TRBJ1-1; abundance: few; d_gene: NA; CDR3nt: TGCAGTGCTTTAGGCCCAACCGAAGCTTTCTTT; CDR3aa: CSALGPTEAFF
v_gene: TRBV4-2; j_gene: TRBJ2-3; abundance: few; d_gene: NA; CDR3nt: TGTGCCAGCAGCCAGGGGGGCGGGAGCACAGATACGCAGTATTTT; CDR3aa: CASSQGGGSTDTQYF
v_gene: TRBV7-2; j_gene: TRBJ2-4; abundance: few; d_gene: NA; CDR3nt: TGTGCCAGCAGCCCAGCTGGGGGTACGAAAAACATTCAGTACTTC; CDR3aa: CASSPAGGTKNIQYF
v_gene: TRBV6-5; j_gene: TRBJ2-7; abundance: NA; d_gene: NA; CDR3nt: TGTGCCAGCAGTTACTGGTCGGCTAGTCGGCGCTACGAGCAGTACTTC; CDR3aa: CASSYWSASRRYEQYF
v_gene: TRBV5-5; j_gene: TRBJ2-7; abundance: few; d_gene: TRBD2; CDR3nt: TGTGCCAGCAGCTTATTTGGCGGGAGCTCCTACGAGCAGTACTTC; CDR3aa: CASSLFGGSSYEQYF
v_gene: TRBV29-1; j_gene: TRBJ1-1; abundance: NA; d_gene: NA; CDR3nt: TGCAGCGTTACTAAGTATGAAGAGAACACTGAAGCTTTCTTT; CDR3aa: CSVTKYEENTEAFF
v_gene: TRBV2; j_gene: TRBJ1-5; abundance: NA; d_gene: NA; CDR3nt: TGTGCCAGCAGTGATAATAGCAATCAGCCCCAGCATTTT; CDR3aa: CASSDNSNQPQHF
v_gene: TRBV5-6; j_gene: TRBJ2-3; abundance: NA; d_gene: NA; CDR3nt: TGTGCCAGCAGCTTGGGAGGGCCCGATACGCAGTATTTT; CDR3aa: CASSLGGPDTQYF
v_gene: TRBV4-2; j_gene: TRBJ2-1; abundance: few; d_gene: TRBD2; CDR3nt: TGTGCCAGCAGCCAGGATAGCGGGAGTAGTGGCAATGAGCAGTTCTTC; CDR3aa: CASSQDSGSSGNEQFF
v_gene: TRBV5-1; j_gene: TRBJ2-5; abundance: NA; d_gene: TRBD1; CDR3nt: TGCGCCAGCAGCTTGATGGCCCGGGACAGTGGAGCGGAGACCCAGTACTTC; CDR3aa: CASSLMARDSGAETQYF
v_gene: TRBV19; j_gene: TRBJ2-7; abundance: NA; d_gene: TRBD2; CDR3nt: TGTGCCAGTAGTTCCGGGACTAGCGGGAAATACGAGCAGTACTTC; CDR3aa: CASSSGTSGKYEQYF
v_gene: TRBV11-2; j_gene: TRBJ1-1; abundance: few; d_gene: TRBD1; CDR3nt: TGTGCCAGCAGCTTAGACCGGGACAGGCGAATGAGCACTGAAGCTTTCTTT; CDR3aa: CASSLDRDRRMSTEAFF
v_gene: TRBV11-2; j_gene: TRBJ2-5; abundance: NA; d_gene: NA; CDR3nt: TGTGCCAGCAGCTTAGAACCGAGGGTGGAGACCCAGTACTTC; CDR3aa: CASSLEPRVETQYF
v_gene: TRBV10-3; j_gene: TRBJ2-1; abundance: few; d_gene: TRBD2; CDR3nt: TGTGCCCACTCTAGCGGGAGGGGAGATGAGCAGTTCTTC; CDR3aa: CAHSSGRGDEQFF
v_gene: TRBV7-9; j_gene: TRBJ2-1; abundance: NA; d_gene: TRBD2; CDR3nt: TGTGCCAGCAGCCCGTCGGGACTAGCGGGAGACGAGCAGTTCTTC; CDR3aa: CASSPSGLAGDEQFF
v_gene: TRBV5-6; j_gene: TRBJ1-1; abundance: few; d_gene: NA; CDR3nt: TGTGCCAGCAGCTTACAACAGTATTCGTACACTGAAGCTTTCTTT; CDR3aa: CASSLQQYSYTEAFF
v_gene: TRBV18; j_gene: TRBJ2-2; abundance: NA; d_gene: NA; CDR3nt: TGTGCCAGCTCACCCCAACCCCTTGTCGGGGAGCTGTTTTTT; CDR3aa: CASSPQPLVGELFF
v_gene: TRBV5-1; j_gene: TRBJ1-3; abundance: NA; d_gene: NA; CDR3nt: TGCGCCAGCAGCTTGGAGTCACCCAACTCTGGAAACACCATATATTTT; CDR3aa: CASSLESPNSGNTIYF
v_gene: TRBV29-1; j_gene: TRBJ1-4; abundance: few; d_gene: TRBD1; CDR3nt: TGCAGCGTTTTCTTCAGCCGGGACAGGGGCAAGCGGCTGTTTTTT; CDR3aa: CSVFFSRDRGKRLFF
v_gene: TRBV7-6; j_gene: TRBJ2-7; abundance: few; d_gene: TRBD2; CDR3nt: TGTGCCAGCAGCTTGGGGACTAGCGGGAGTGGCGAGCAGTACTTC; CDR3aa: CASSLGTSGSGEQYF
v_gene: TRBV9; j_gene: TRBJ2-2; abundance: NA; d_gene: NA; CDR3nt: TGTGCCAGCAGCAAAAGCGGGTCTAACACCGGGGAGCTGTTTTTT; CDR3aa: CASSKSGSNTGELFF
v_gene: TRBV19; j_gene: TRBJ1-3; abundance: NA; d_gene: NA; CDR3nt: TGTGCCAGTAGCCTTATGTCCTCTGGAAACACCATATATTTT; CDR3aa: CASSLMSSGNTIYF
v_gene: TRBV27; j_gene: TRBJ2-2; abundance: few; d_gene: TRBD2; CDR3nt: TGTGCCAGCAAAGAACTAGCGGCCACCGGGGAGCTGTTTTTT; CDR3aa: CASKELAATGELFF
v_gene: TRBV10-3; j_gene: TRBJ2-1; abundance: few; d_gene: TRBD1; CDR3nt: TGTGCCATCAGGCATGACCGGGACAGGGGTTACCATGAGCAGTTCTTC; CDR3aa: CAIRHDRDRGYHEQFF
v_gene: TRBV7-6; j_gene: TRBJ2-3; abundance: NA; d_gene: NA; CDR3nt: TGTGCCAGCAGCTTAGGGTCGCTGAGTAGCACAGATACGCAGTATTTT; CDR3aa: CASSLGSLSSTDTQYF
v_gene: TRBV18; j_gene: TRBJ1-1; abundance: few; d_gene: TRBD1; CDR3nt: TGTGCCAGCTCACCAATCTTAAGGGACAGGGAAAAAGCTTTCTTT; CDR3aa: CASSPILRDREKAFF
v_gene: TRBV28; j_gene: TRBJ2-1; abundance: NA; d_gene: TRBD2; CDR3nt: TGTGCCAGCAGTTCAATCGCGGGAGCAGTGTACAATGAGCAGTTCTTC; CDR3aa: CASSSIAGAVYNEQFF
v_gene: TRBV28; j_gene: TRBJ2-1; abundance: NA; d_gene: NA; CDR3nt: TGTGCCAGCAGTACCTGGGGGAGCTCCTACAATGAGCAGTTCTTC; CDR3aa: CASSTWGSSYNEQFF
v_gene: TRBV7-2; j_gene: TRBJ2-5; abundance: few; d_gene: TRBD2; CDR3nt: TGTGCCAGCAGCTTAGCAGCGGGAGGGCGTCGAGAGACCCAGTACTTC; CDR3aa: CASSLAAGGRRETQYF
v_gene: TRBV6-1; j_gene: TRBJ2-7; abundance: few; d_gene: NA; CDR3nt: TGTGCCAGCAGAATAGCCGGACTCTCCTACGAGCAGTACTTC; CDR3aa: CASRIAGLSYEQYF
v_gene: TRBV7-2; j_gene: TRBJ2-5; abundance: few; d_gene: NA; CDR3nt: TGTGCCAGCAGCTTAATGGCAGGGGTAGGAGAGACCCAGTACTTC; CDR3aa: CASSLMAGVGETQYF
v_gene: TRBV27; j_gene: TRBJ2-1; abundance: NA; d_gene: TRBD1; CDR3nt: TGTGCCAGCAGTCCCCGAGGGACAGGGTATTTTGAGCAGTTCTTC; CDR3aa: CASSPRGTGYFEQFF
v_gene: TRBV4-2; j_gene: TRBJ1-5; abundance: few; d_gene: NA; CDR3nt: TGTGCCAGCAGCCAAGAATCCTCCCATCAGCCCCAGCATTTT; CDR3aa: CASSQESSHQPQHF
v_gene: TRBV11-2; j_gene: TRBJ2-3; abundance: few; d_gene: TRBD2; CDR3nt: TGTGCCAGCAGCTTAAGAGCCGGGACTAGGGTTCTTCACACAGATACGCAGTATTTT; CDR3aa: CASSLRAGTRVLHTDTQYF
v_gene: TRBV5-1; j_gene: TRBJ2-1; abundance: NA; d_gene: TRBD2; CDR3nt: TGCGCCAGCAGCTCAGACCCCAGCGGGACCTACAATGAGCAGTTCTTC; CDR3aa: CASSSDPSGTYNEQFF
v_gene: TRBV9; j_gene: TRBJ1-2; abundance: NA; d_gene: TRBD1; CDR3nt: TGTGCCAGCACCCGGGACAGCCTCGGCTACACCTTC; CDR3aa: CASTRDSLGYTF
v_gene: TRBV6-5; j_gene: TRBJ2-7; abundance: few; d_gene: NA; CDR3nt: TGTGCCAGCAGTTACGAGGGGACCCTGACCTACGAGCAGTACTTC; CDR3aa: CASSYEGTLTYEQYF
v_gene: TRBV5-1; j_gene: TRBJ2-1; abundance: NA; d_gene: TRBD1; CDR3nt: TGCGCCAGCAGCTTGATTGTGACAGGGGTGAACAATGAGCAGTTCTTC; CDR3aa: CASSLIVTGVNNEQFF
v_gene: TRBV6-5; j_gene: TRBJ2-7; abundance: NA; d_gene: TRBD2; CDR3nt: TGTGCCAGCAGCCCTTCAGGACTAGCGGGGTACGAGCAGTACTTC; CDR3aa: CASSPSGLAGYEQYF